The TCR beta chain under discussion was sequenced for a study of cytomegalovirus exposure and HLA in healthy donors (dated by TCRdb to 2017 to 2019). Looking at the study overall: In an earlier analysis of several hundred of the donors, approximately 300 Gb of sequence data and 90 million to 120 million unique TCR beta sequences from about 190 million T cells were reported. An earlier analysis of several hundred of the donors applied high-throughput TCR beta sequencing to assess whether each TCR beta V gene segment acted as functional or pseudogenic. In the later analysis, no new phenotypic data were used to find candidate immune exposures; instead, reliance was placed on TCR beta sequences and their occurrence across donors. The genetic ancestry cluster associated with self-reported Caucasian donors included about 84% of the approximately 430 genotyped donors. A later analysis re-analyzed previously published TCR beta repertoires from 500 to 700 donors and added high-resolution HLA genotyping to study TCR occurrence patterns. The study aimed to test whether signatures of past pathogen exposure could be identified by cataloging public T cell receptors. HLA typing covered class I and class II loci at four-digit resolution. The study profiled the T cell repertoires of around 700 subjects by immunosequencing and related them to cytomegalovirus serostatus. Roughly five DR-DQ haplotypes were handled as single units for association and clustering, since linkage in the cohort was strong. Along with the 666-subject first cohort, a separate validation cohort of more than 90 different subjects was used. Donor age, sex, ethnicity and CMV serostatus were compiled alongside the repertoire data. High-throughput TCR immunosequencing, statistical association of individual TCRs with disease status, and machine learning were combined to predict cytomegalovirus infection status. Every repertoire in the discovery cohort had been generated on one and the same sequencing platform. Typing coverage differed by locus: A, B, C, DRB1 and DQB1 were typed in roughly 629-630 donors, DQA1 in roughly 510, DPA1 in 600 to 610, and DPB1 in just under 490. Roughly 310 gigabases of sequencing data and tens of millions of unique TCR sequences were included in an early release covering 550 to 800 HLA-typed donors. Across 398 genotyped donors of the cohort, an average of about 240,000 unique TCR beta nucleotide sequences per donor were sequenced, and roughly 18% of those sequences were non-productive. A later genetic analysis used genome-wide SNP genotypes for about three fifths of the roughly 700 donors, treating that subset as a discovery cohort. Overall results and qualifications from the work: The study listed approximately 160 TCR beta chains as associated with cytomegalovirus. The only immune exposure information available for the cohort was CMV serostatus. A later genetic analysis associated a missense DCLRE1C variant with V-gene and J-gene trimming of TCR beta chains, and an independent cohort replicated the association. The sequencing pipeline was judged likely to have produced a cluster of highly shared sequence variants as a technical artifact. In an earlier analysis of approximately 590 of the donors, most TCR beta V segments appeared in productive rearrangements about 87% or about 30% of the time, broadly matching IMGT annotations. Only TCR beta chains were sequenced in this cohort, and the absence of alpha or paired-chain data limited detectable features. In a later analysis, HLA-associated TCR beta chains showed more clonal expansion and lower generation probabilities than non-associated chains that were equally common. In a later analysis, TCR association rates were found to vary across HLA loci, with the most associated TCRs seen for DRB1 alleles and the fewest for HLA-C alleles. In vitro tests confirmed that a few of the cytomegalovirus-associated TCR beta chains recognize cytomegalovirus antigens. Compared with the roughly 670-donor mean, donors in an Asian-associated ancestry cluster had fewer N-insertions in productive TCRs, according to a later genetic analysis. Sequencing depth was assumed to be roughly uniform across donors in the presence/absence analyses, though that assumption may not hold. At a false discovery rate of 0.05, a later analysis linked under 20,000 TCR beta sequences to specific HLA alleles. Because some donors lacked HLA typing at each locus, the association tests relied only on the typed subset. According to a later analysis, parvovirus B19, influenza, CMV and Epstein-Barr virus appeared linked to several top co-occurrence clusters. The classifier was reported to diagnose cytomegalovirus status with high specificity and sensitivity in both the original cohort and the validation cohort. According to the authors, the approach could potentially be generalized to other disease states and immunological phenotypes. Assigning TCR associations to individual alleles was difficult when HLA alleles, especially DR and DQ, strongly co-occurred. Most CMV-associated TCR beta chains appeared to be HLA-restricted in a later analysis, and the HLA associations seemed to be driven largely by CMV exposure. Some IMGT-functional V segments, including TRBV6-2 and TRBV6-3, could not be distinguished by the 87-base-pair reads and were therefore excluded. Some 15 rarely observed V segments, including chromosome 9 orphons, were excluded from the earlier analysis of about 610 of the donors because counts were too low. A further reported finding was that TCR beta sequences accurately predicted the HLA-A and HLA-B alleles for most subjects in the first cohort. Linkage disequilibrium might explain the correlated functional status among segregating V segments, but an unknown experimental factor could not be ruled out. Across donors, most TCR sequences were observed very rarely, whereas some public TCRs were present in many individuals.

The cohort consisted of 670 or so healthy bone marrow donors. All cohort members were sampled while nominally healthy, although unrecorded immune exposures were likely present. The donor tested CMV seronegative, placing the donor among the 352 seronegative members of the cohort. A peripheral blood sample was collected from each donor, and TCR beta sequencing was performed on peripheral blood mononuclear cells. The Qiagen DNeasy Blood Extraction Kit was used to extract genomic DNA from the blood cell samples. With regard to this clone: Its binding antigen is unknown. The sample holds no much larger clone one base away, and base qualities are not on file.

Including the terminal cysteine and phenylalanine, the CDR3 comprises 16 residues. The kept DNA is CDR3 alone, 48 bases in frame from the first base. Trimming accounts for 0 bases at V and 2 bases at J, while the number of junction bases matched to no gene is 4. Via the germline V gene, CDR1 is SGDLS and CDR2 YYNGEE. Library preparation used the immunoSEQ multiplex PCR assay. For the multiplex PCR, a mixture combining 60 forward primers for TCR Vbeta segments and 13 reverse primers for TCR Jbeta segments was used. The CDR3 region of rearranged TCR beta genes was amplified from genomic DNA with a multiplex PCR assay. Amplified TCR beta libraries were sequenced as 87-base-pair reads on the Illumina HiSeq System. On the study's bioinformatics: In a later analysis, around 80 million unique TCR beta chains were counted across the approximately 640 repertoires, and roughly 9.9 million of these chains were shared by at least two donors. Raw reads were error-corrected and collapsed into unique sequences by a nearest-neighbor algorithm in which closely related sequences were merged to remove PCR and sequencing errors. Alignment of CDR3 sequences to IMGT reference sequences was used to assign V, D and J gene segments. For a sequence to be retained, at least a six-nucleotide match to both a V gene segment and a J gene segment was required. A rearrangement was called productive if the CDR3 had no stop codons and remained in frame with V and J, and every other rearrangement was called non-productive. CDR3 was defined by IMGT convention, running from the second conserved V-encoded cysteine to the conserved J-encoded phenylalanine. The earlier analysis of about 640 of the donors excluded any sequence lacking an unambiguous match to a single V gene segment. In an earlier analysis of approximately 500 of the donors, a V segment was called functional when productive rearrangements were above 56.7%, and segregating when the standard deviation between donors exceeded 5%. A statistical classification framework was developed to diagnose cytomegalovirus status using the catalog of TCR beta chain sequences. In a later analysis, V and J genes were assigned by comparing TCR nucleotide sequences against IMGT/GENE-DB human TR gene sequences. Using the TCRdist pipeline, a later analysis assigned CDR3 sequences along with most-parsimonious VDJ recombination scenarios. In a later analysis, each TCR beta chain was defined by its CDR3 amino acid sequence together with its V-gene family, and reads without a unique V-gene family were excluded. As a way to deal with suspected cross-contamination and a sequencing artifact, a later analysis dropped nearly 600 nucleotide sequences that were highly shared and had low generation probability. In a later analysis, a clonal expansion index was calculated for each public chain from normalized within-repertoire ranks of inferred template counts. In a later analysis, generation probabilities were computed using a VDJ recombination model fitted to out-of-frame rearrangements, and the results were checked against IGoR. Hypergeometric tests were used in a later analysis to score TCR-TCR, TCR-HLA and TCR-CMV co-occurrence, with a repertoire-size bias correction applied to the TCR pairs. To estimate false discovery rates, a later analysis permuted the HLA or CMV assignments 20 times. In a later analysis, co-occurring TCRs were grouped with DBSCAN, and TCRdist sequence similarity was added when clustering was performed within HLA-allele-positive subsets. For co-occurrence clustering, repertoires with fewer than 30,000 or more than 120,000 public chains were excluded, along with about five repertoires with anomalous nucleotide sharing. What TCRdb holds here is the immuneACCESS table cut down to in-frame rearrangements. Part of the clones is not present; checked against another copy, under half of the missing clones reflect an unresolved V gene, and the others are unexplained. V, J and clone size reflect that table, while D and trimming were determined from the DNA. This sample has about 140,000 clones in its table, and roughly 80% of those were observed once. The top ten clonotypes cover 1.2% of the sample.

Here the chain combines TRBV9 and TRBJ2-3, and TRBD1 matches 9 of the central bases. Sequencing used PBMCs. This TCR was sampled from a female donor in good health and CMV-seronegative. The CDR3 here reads CASSVGGQGATDTQYF. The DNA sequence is TGTGCCAGCAGCGTAGGGGGACAGGGAGCCACAGATACGCAGTATTTT.